This TCR beta chain is drawn from a study of identical twins. Concerning this clonotype: Its antigen is undetermined.

CDR3 size: 16 residues. V lost 5 bases and J lost 7, with 18 bases in between. Whole-study results and caveats: Conclusions leaned on cross-sectional statistical analysis and did not track the same donors over time. Sharing of beta out-of-frame sequences by twins showed a weaker excess. With abundant cord blood beta clonotypes, insertions were fewer; memory repertoires showed no such pattern.

Through template switching, a universal primer site was introduced, and the cDNA contained unique molecular identifiers. TCRdb reprocessed the 5' RACE reads via MiXCR and lists one record per CDR3 protein. The repertoire includes around 1.7 million distinct CDR3 sequences, under 35% of them detected once, and about 0.25% sits in the top ten. The receptor's source is a newborn girl in good health. The chain links TRBV12-3 or TRBV12-4 to TRBJ1-6; no firm D call. The sequenced material came from cord blood. CDR3 loop: CASSPPWGGRNSPLHF. CDR3 DNA sequence: TGTGCCAGCAGTCCCCCTTGGGGAGGGCGGAATTCACCCCTCCACTTT.